Listed below are T cell receptor beta chains from one sample, sequenced in a study of blood T cell repertoires in COVID-19. TCRdb keeps only in-frame clones here, not all; method: immunoSEQ multiplex PCR. The profile covers around 200,000 clones, with roughly nine tenths appearing a single time and 2.2% taken by the ten largest. Sequencing was performed on peripheral blood. The receptor source for this set is a woman aged 45 to 65 with acute or convalescent COVID-19. The CDR3 runs from the conserved cysteine through the conserved F or W. D genes are given only for firm matches. Part of the rows lack a size; the others show once, few, many or a class for expanded clones.

NA | TRBJ1-5 | NA | TRBV10-2 | CASDRDRGQPQHF | TGCGCCAGCGACCGGGACCGGGGGCAGCCCCAGCATTTT
NA | TRBJ1-2 | NA | TRBV7-8 | CASSLEGSGGYGYTF | TGTGCCAGCAGCTTAGAGGGTTCGGGGGGTTATGGCTACACCTTC
NA | TRBJ1-1 | NA | TRBV2 | CASRDGMDRSTEAFF | TGTGCCAGCAGGGATGGAATGGACAGATCCACTGAAGCTTTCTTT
TRBD1 | TRBJ2-2 | NA | TRBV6-6 | CASTPGQGMVGELFF | TGTGCCAGCACCCCAGGACAGGGGATGGTCGGGGAGCTGTTTTTT
TRBD1 | TRBJ1-6 | NA | TRBV7-2 | CASSLAGQGIYISYNSPLHF | TGTGCCAGCAGCTTAGCAGGACAGGGCATCTACATCTCCTATAATTCACCCCTCCACTTT
TRBD1 | TRBJ1-2 | few | TRBV6-5 | CASSPVRGRGYTF | TGTGCCAGCAGTCCCGTCAGGGGGCGGGGCTACACCTTC
TRBD1 | TRBJ1-3 | NA | TRBV18 | CASSPLSTGKGGNTIYF | TGTGCCAGCTCCCCCCTTTCGACAGGGAAGGGTGGAAACACCATATATTTT
TRBD1 | TRBJ1-4 | once | TRBV5-6 | CASSWTGGNEKLFF | TGTGCCAGCAGCTGGACAGGGGGTAATGAAAAACTGTTTTTT
TRBD1 | TRBJ2-7 | NA | TRBV3-1/TRBV3-2 | CASSPRTGYEQYF | TGTGCCAGCAGCCCCAGGACAGGGTACGAGCAGTACTTC
NA | TRBJ1-2 | NA | TRBV5-6 | CASSGGGANYGYTF | TGTGCCAGCAGCGGGGGGGGAGCCAACTATGGCTACACCTTC
TRBD2 | TRBJ2-3 | NA | TRBV5-4 | CASSVDLAGHTDTQYF | TGTGCCAGCAGCGTCGATCTAGCGGGTCACACAGATACGCAGTATTTT
TRBD2 | TRBJ2-3 | NA | TRBV27 | CASIALAGVSDTQYF | TGTGCCAGCATAGCTCTAGCGGGAGTTTCGGATACGCAGTATTTT
NA | TRBJ1-5 | NA | TRBV9 | CASSGGGRNQPQHF | TGTGCCAGCAGCGGAGGAGGGCGGAATCAGCCCCAGCATTTT
NA | TRBJ2-7 | NA | TRBV4-3 | CASSQDWVQDYEQYF | TGCGCCAGCAGCCAAGATTGGGTACAGGACTACGAGCAGTACTTC
TRBD1 | TRBJ1-2 | NA | TRBV19 | CASSIVQGAVYGYTF | TGTGCCAGTAGTATAGTTCAGGGGGCTGTCTATGGCTACACCTTC
NA | TRBJ2-5 | NA | TRBV11-2 | CASSLYETQYF | TGTGCCAGCAGCTTATATGAGACCCAGTACTTC
TRBD2 | TRBJ2-2 | few | TRBV3-1/TRBV3-2 | CASSLLSGGAAGELFF | TGTGCCAGCAGCCTCCTTAGCGGGGGGGCCGCCGGGGAGCTGTTTTTT
NA | TRBJ1-6 | NA | TRBV19 | CASSPQEYSPLHF | TGTGCCAGTAGTCCTCAGGAATATTCACCCCTCCACTTT
NA | TRBJ2-5 | NA | TRBV5-1 | CASSLGRSGETQYF | TGCGCCAGCAGCTTGGGGCGGAGTGGAGAGACCCAGTACTTC
NA | TRBJ1-2 | NA | TRBV10-1 | CASSESGNYGYTF | TGCGCCAGCAGTGAATCAGGGAACTATGGCTACACCTTC
NA | TRBJ1-2 | NA | TRBV19 | CASSLGGGGGYTF | TGTGCCAGTAGTCTAGGTGGAGGAGGGGGCTACACCTTC
NA | TRBJ2-5 | NA | TRBV6-5 | CASSYSQGRGLETQYF | TGTGCCAGCAGTTACTCACAGGGCCGAGGGTTGGAGACCCAGTACTTC
NA | TRBJ2-5 | NA | TRBV3-1/TRBV3-2 | CASSSGKETQYF | TGTGCCAGCAGCTCAGGGAAAGAGACCCAGTACTTC
TRBD1 | TRBJ1-4 | once | TRBV6-5 | CASSYTRGHSEKLFF | TGTGCCAGCAGTTACACCAGGGGGCATAGTGAAAAACTGTTTTTT
NA | TRBJ2-1 | once | TRBV11-3 | CASSLGIGGAIAYNEQFF | TGTGCCAGCAGCTTAGGCATAGGCGGAGCCATTGCCTACAATGAGCAGTTCTTC
NA | TRBJ1-4 | NA | TRBV7-8 | CASSLPGGEKLFF | TGTGCCAGCAGTCTACCGGGAGGTGAAAAACTGTTTTTT
TRBD2 | TRBJ2-1 | NA | TRBV4-1 | CASRFRLAGENEQFF | TGCGCCAGCAGATTCAGGCTAGCGGGAGAGAATGAGCAGTTCTTC
NA | TRBJ1-2 | NA | TRBV2 | CASVENYGYTF | TGTGCCAGCGTCGAGAACTATGGCTACACCTTC
NA | TRBJ1-1 | NA | TRBV30 | CAWSVQTDEAFF | TGTGCCTGGAGTGTACAGACGGATGAAGCTTTCTTT
NA | TRBJ2-1 | NA | TRBV11-2 | CASSSSAYNEQFF | TGTGCCAGCAGCAGTAGCGCCTACAATGAGCAGTTCTTC
NA | TRBJ2-3 | few | TRBV27 | CASSTITGVATDTQYF | TGTGCCAGCAGTACGATAACAGGCGTAGCCACAGATACGCAGTATTTT
NA | TRBJ1-1 | few | TRBV6-4 | CASSVEGHTEAFF | TGTGCCAGCAGTGTGGAGGGTCACACTGAAGCTTTCTTT
TRBD1 | TRBJ1-1 | NA | TRBV7-9 | CASSLGGRTGEAFF | TGTGCCAGCAGCTTAGGGGGACGGACAGGGGAAGCTTTCTTT
NA | TRBJ2-2 | NA | TRBV11-3 | CASSLSDTGELFF | TGTGCCAGCAGCTTGTCCGACACCGGGGAGCTGTTTTTT
NA | TRBJ2-2 | NA | TRBV14 | CASSLGLTNTGELFF | TGTGCCAGCAGCCTCGGACTTACGAACACCGGGGAGCTGTTTTTT
TRBD1 | TRBJ1-2 | NA | TRBV4-3 | CASSPGQGHYGYTF | TGCGCCAGCAGCCCGGGACAGGGGCACTATGGCTACACCTTC
TRBD1 | TRBJ1-4 | once | TRBV2 | CASNARGRDEKLFF | TGTGCCAGCAATGCAAGGGGGCGCGATGAAAAACTGTTTTTT
TRBD1 | TRBJ2-7 | NA | TRBV5-1 | CASSLQGTGNYEQYF | TGCGCCAGCAGCTTACAGGGGACAGGGAACTACGAGCAGTACTTC
NA | TRBJ1-5 | NA | TRBV19 | CASRDRENQPQHF | TGTGCCAGTAGGGACAGAGAGAATCAGCCCCAGCATTTT
NA | TRBJ1-2 | once | TRBV12-5 | CASGLGDTEGEGYTF | TGTGCTAGTGGTTTGGGAGATACAGAGGGGGAAGGCTACACCTTC
NA | TRBJ2-3 | NA | TRBV24-1 | CATSDNQKPDTQYF | TGTGCCACCAGTGATAACCAGAAACCAGATACGCAGTATTTT
NA | TRBJ1-1 | NA | TRBV2 | CASSYAPEAFF | TGTGCCAGCAGCTACGCCCCTGAAGCTTTCTTT
TRBD1 | TRBJ2-5 | NA | TRBV29-1 | CSVETGTGPDF | TGCAGCGTTGAAACCGGGACAGGGCCCGACTTC
TRBD1 | TRBJ1-1 | NA | TRBV2 | CASTLIRGLNTEAFF | TGTGCCAGCACCTTAATCAGGGGGCTTAACACTGAAGCTTTCTTT
NA | TRBJ2-7 | NA | TRBV13 | CASSGRQGGLSYEQYF | TGTGCCAGCAGCGGTCGACAGGGAGGACTCTCCTACGAGCAGTACTTC
NA | TRBJ2-1 | NA | TRBV30 | CAWSSGGDEQFF | TGTGCCTGGAGTAGTGGGGGCGATGAGCAGTTCTTC
TRBD2 | TRBJ2-3 | NA | TRBV5-1 | CASSFGKAGAKDTQYF | TGCGCCAGCAGCTTCGGTAAAGCGGGAGCAAAAGATACGCAGTATTTT
TRBD1 | TRBJ2-7 | NA | TRBV2 | CASSLRQGPSYEQYF | TGTGCCAGCAGCCTTCGACAGGGGCCTTCCTACGAGCAGTACTTC
TRBD2 | TRBJ2-1 | NA | TRBV10-1 | CASSPGLEYEQFF | TGCGCCAGCAGTCCGGGACTAGAATATGAGCAGTTCTTC
TRBD2 | TRBJ2-3 | once | TRBV5-1 | CASSLKYGTSGPTDTQYF | TGCGCCAGCAGCTTAAAGTATGGGACTAGCGGACCTACAGATACGCAGTATTTT
TRBD2 | TRBJ2-3 | NA | TRBV11-2 | CASSSLAGGWDTQYF | TGTGCCAGCAGCTCGTTAGCGGGGGGCTGGGATACGCAGTATTTT
NA | TRBJ1-4 | NA | TRBV14 | CASSPGSNEKLFF | TGTGCCAGCAGCCCGGGGTCAAATGAAAAACTGTTTTTT
NA | TRBJ2-4 | many | TRBV25-1 | CASSESLGDAKNIQYF | TGTGCCAGCAGTGAATCCCTGGGAGACGCCAAAAACATTCAGTACTTC
TRBD1 | TRBJ2-1 | NA | TRBV5-8 | CASSLSLGQGGNEQFF | TGTGCCAGCAGCTTGTCGTTAGGACAGGGGGGGAATGAGCAGTTCTTC
NA | TRBJ1-1 | once | TRBV12-3/TRBV12-4 | CASSSFLNTEAFF | TGTGCCAGCAGTTCGTTTCTTAACACTGAAGCTTTCTTT
NA | TRBJ2-1 | NA | TRBV18 | CASSPLTGSYNEQFF | TGTGCCAGCTCACCTTTGACAGGCTCCTACAATGAGCAGTTCTTC
TRBD2 | TRBJ2-3 | NA | TRBV4-3 | CASSQDQGIGGGTDTQYF | TGCGCCAGCAGCCAAGATCAGGGCATCGGGGGGGGCACAGATACGCAGTATTTT
TRBD1 | TRBJ2-7 | NA | TRBV10-3 | CAIRQTGESSYEQYF | TGTGCCATCAGGCAGACAGGGGAAAGCTCCTACGAGCAGTACTTC
TRBD2 | TRBJ2-5 | NA | TRBV19 | CASSIGLGLAGGREETQYF | TGTGCCAGTAGTATAGGTCTGGGACTAGCGGGGGGTCGGGAAGAGACCCAGTACTTC